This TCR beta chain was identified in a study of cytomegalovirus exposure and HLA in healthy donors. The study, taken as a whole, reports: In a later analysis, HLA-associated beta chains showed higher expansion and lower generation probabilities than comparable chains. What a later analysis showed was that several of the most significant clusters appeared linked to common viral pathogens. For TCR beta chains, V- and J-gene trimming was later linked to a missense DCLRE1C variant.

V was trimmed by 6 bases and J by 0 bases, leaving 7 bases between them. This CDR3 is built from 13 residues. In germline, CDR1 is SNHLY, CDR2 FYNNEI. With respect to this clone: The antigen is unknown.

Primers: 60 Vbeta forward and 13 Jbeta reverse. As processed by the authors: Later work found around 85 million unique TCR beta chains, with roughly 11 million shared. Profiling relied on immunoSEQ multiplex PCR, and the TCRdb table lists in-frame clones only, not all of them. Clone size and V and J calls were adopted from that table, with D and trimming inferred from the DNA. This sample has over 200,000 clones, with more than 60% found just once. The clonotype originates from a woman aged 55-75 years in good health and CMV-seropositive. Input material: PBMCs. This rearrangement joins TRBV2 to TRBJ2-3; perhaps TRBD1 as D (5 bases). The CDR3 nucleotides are TGTGCCAGCAGACGACAGAGCACAGATACGCAGTATTTT. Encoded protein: CASRRQSTDTQYF.